This T cell receptor beta chain was sequenced for a study of identical twins. General study points: Weaker excess sharing between twins was seen in beta out-of-frame sequences. Clonotypes of the beta chain that were abundant in cord blood carried fewer insertions (memory repertoires showed none).

This clonotype has a handful of counts. What it binds is not known. The CDR3 extends over 15 amino acids. V dropped 4 bases and J dropped 1 base, with 11 bases sitting between them. The germline gives CDR1 ENHRY, CDR2 SYGVKD. The cDNA had a unique molecular identifier and a template-switch universal primer site. Each CDR3 protein is one row after TCRdb ran MiXCR on the 5' RACE reads. The table shows 1.5 million to 2 million distinct CDR3 sequences, with under 35% occurring only once. This rearrangement joins TRBV10-3 to TRBJ2-1, with D perhaps TRBD2 (5 bases). Sequencing input: cord blood. The receptor was isolated from a newborn girl in good health. The CDR3 DNA reads as TGTGCCATCAGTGGGACTCCTCAATCCTACAATGAGCAGTTCTTC. Amino acids: CAISGTPQSYNEQFF.